This TCR beta chain was captured in a study of cytomegalovirus exposure and HLA in healthy donors (dated by TCRdb to 2016 to 2017). A note on the overall study: An earlier analysis of around 600 of the donors reported more than 250 Gb of sequence data and roughly 110 million unique TCR beta sequences from some 180 million T cells. An early release covering roughly 600 HLA-typed donors comprised approximately 300 gigabases of sequencing data and about 90 million unique TCR sequences. The genetic ancestry cluster associated with self-reported Caucasian donors included 81% of the approximately 430 genotyped donors. The aim of the study was to test whether cataloging public T cell receptors could identify signatures of past pathogen exposure. The study used immunosequencing to profile the T cell repertoires of approximately 690 subjects and linked those repertoires to cytomegalovirus serostatus. Besides the first cohort of 550 to 750 subjects, a separate validation cohort made up of over 95 different subjects was used. To predict cytomegalovirus infection status, the study combined high-throughput TCR immunosequencing, statistical association of individual TCRs with disease status, and machine learning. To study patterns of TCR occurrence, a later analysis re-analyzed previously published TCR beta repertoires from 600 to 750 donors and added high-resolution HLA genotyping. Rather than drawing on any new phenotypic data, the later analysis identified candidate immune exposures from TCR beta sequences and the way those sequences occurred across donors. An earlier analysis of 587 of the donors used high-throughput TCR beta sequencing to judge whether each TCR beta V gene segment behaved as functional or pseudogenic. Alongside the repertoire data, information on donor age, sex, ethnicity and CMV serostatus was compiled. A later genetic analysis used genome-wide SNP genotypes for about 65% of the 666 donors, treating that subset as a discovery cohort. Every repertoire in the discovery cohort had been generated on one and the same sequencing platform. HLA typing covered class I and class II loci at four-digit resolution. The number of donors typed differed by locus, with about 629-640 for A, B, C, DRB1 and DQB1, around 500 for DQA1, about 610 for DPA1, and roughly 450 for DPB1. Because of strong linkage in the cohort, four to six DR-DQ haplotypes were treated as single units for association and clustering. Among roughly 400 genotyped donors of the cohort, an average of approximately 240,000 unique TCR beta nucleotide sequences was sequenced per donor, of which about 19% were non-productive.

The cohort consisted of 600 to 700 healthy bone marrow donors. At the time of sampling, all cohort members were nominally healthy, though unrecorded immune exposures were likely present. The donor was CMV seronegative and belonged to the group of over 300 seronegative cohort members. Every donor gave a peripheral blood sample, and the peripheral blood mononuclear cells from that sample were used for TCR beta sequencing. Genomic DNA was extracted from the blood cell samples with the Qiagen DNeasy Blood Extraction Kit. Note on this clone: It lacks a known antigen. The input lacks base qualities; no much larger clone sits a single base away.

General study outcomes and caveats: Most TCR sequences were seen in very few donors, while some public TCRs were found in many individuals. In a later genetic analysis, fewer N-insertions in productive TCRs were reported among donors in an Asian-associated ancestry cluster than the roughly 640-donor mean. In vitro tests confirmed that a few of the cytomegalovirus-associated TCR beta chains recognize cytomegalovirus antigens. According to a later analysis, most CMV-associated TCR beta chains appeared to be HLA-restricted, and the HLA associations seemed to be driven largely by CMV exposure. The study listed 150 to 200 TCR beta chains as associated with cytomegalovirus. Cytomegalovirus status was reported to be diagnosed by the classifier with high specificity and sensitivity in both the original and validation cohorts. Broadly in line with IMGT annotations, most TCR beta V segments showed up in productive rearrangements about 90% or about 30% of the time in an earlier analysis of around 550 of the donors. The 87-base-pair reads could not distinguish some IMGT-functional V segments, including TRBV6-2 and TRBV6-3, so those segments were excluded. The cohort was sequenced for TCR beta chains only, and without alpha or paired-chain data the features that could be detected were limited. Strong co-occurrence of HLA alleles, especially DR and DQ, made assigning TCR associations to individual alleles difficult. V-gene and J-gene trimming of TCR beta chains was associated with a missense DCLRE1C variant in a later genetic analysis, and the association was replicated in an independent cohort. CMV serostatus was the only immune exposure information available for the cohort. A later analysis found that HLA-associated TCR beta chains were more clonally expanded and had lower generation probabilities than equally common non-associated chains. The presence/absence analyses assumed that sequencing depth was roughly uniform across donors, and that assumption may not be true. A further reported finding was that TCR beta sequences accurately predicted the HLA-A and HLA-B alleles for most subjects in the first cohort. In a later analysis, some 17,000 TCR beta sequences were associated with specific HLA alleles at a false discovery rate of 0.05. Correlated functional status among segregating V segments might reflect linkage disequilibrium, but an unknown experimental factor could not be ruled out. A cluster of highly shared sequence variants was judged likely to be a technical artifact of the sequencing pipeline. According to the authors, the approach could potentially be generalized to other disease states and immunological phenotypes. Because HLA typing was missing for some donors at each locus, association tests included only the typed subset. The earlier analysis of 450 to 700 of the donors excluded approximately 15 rarely observed V segments, including chromosome 9 orphons, because counts were too low. According to a later analysis, TCR association rates differed among HLA loci, with DRB1 alleles showing the most associated TCRs and HLA-C alleles showing the fewest. A later analysis reported that several top co-occurrence clusters appeared linked to parvovirus B19, influenza, CMV and Epstein-Barr virus.

V drops 11 bases and J drops 0 bases, leaving 23 bases in between. Its CDR3 holds 17 amino acids, cysteine through phenylalanine. Only CDR3 DNA is held: 51 bases, read in frame from base 1. The germline V gene gives CDR1 as MDHEN and CDR2 as SYDVKM. The library was produced with the immunoSEQ multiplex PCR assay. For the multiplex PCR, a mixture combining 60 forward primers for TCR Vbeta segments and 13 reverse primers for TCR Jbeta segments was used. The CDR3 region of rearranged TCR beta genes was amplified from genomic DNA by a multiplex PCR assay. Amplified TCR beta libraries were sequenced as 87-base-pair reads on the Illumina HiSeq System. Per the original workflow: Across the 700 or so repertoires, a later analysis counted some 81 million unique TCR beta chains, approximately 10 million of which were shared by at least two donors. Raw reads were error-corrected and collapsed into unique sequences with a nearest-neighbor algorithm that merged closely related sequences to remove PCR and sequencing errors. To assign V, D and J gene segments, CDR3 sequences were aligned to IMGT reference sequences. For a sequence to be retained, a match of at least six nucleotides was required to both a V gene segment and a J gene segment. A rearrangement was called productive if the CDR3 had no stop codons and remained in frame with V and J, and every other rearrangement was called non-productive. CDR3 was defined by IMGT convention, running from the second conserved V-encoded cysteine to the conserved J-encoded phenylalanine. Sequences without an unambiguous match to a single V gene segment were excluded from the earlier analysis of almost 600 of the donors. An earlier analysis of under 750 of the donors called V segments functional above 56.7% productive rearrangements and segregating when the between-donor standard deviation exceeded 5%. To diagnose cytomegalovirus status from the catalog of TCR beta chain sequences, a statistical classification framework was built. In a later analysis, TCR nucleotide sequences were compared against IMGT/GENE-DB human TR gene sequences so that V and J genes could be assigned. The TCRdist pipeline was used in a later analysis to assign CDR3 sequences and most-parsimonious VDJ recombination scenarios. In a later analysis, each TCR beta chain was defined by its CDR3 amino acid sequence together with its V-gene family, and reads lacking a unique V-gene family were excluded. A later analysis removed roughly 590 highly shared, low-generation-probability nucleotide sequences to deal with suspected cross-contamination and a sequencing artifact. In a later analysis, a clonal expansion index for each public chain was calculated from normalized within-repertoire ranks of inferred template counts. Generation probabilities in a later analysis came from a VDJ recombination model fitted to out-of-frame rearrangements, and those results were checked against IGoR. In a later analysis, hypergeometric tests were used to score TCR-TCR, TCR-HLA and TCR-CMV co-occurrence, with a repertoire-size bias correction applied to TCR pairs. False discovery rates were estimated in a later analysis by permuting HLA or CMV assignments 20 times. In a later analysis, co-occurring TCRs were grouped using DBSCAN, with TCRdist sequence similarity added in when clustering inside HLA-allele-positive subsets. For co-occurrence clustering, repertoires with fewer than 30,000 or more than 120,000 public chains were excluded, along with a handful of repertoires with anomalous nucleotide sharing. TCRdb obtained this table from immuneACCESS and retained in-frame rearrangements with V and J assigned. These tables miss some clones; where compared with another copy, unresolved V genes account for less than half of the shortfall, and the remainder is unexplained. The DNA gave D and trimming, while V, J and clone size come from that table. The sample table records some 130,000 clones; 70% to 80% of these occur just once. Of the sample, approximately 1.6% is held by the ten largest clones.

This TCR was sampled from a female donor in good health and CMV-seronegative. Material: PBMCs. The chain is made from TRBV28 and TRBJ1-5, and possibly TRBD1, on 6 matching bases. This receptor carries the CDR3 CAVRQAWDFPSNQPQHF. The nucleotide sequence is TGTGCCGTAAGACAGGCTTGGGATTTCCCTAGCAATCAGCCCCAGCATTTT.